This T cell receptor (beta chain) was identified during a study of blood T cell repertoires in COVID-19. Study-wide context: Samples came from the United States, Italy and Spain, spanning acute and convalescent COVID-19. The analysed material was cDNA or gDNA that came from T cells, B-cell-depleted T cells, or PBMCs.

In germline, CDR1 is SNHLY, CDR2 FYNNEI. Trimming shortened V by 6 bases and J by 0 bases, and 14 bases separated the two germline ends. The length of the CDR3 is 15 residues. Participant ages covered about 18 to 90 years across about two dozen US areas. Original methodology: Reference gene primer amplification gave estimated nucleated cell counts. Here immunoSEQ multiplex PCR was the method, and the copy in TCRdb shows in-frame clones only, minus some. D and trimming were read from the DNA, whereas the V and J calls and clone size are those reported in that table. The profile shows approximately 200,000 clones, approximately 90% of them singletons.

Sample: PBMCs or T cells enriched from blood (not recorded which). This chain links TRBV2 with TRBJ1-1; TRBD1 might be the D (6 bases). This clonotype was obtained from a woman younger than 30 in a cohort exposed to, infected with or recovered from COVID-19 (not recorded which). CDR3 coding DNA: TGTGCCAGCAGGGAGGAGACAGGTCTGAACACTGAAGCTTTCTTT. Amino acids: CASREETGLNTEAFF.